The 28 T cell receptor beta chains given below trace back to one sample, sequenced in a study of blood T cell repertoires in COVID-19. Libraries were prepared by immunoSEQ multiplex PCR; TCRdb keeps only in-frame clonotypes and omits some of them. The sample shows about 91,000 clones, around three quarters of them seen only once. The specimen was peripheral blood. The receptors were gathered from a man between 70 and 80 years old with acute or convalescent COVID-19.

The V and J genes are TRBV27 and TRBJ1-6, with D hard to call. The CDR3 has 10 amino acids. V was shortened by 7 bases and J by 9 bases, with 4 bases between the two germline ends. Germline V lookup: CDR1 MNHEY, CDR2 SMNVEV (reference sequence). The CDR3 bases are TGTGCCAGCAATATTTCACCCCTCCACTTT. Its translation is CASNISPLHF.

V and J are TRBV24-1 and TRBJ2-2, with a weak D call TRBD2 (7 bases). The germline V and J ends were trimmed by 4 bases and 5 bases, with 16 bases remaining between them. The CDR3 loop spans 16 amino acids. Germline lookup yields CDR1 KGHDR and CDR2 SFDVKD. The CDR3, as DNA: TGTGCCACCAGTGAAAGGGGGGGGGCGCCGACCGGGGAGCTGTTTTTT. It is translated as CATSERGGAPTGELFF.

The chain carries TRBV5-1 and TRBJ1-1; D is perhaps TRBD1 (6 bases). The germline V and J ends were trimmed by 2 bases and 2 bases, with 16 bases remaining between them. The germline V gene has CDR1 SGHRS and CDR2 YFSETQ. The CDR3 totals 16 residues. CDR3 loop: CASSLDQGRANTEAFF. In DNA, the CDR3 is TGCGCCAGCAGCTTAGACCAGGGGCGGGCAAACACTGAAGCTTTCTTT.

The chain uses TRBV4-2 and TRBJ2-4, with 7 bases identical to TRBD1. The CDR3 is 14 amino acids. With V trimmed by 3 bases and J by 6 bases, 5 bases remained unmatched. Germline V gene sequence: CDR1 LGHNA, CDR2 YNFKEQ. The CDR3: CASSQDRQGNIQYF. The CDR3 bases are TGTGCCAGCAGCCAGGACAGACAGGGAAACATTCAGTACTTC.

V and J are TRBV28 and TRBJ1-1; no firm D call. Germline values: CDR1 MDHEN, CDR2 SYDVKM. The CDR3 length is 9 residues. DNA of the CDR3: TGTGGCCGGTCGCGTGAAGCTTTCTTT. Amino acid sequence: CGRSREAFF.

This clone came up once. V is TRBV7-2 and J is TRBJ1-1; the D gene is possibly TRBD1 (5 bases). Germline V gives CDR1 SGHTA, CDR2 FQGNSA. V dropped 7 bases and J dropped 1 base, with 13 bases sitting between them. The CDR3 has 14 residues. This chain's CDR3 is CASNRDSRNTEAFF. The CDR3 coding sequence is TGTGCCAGCAACCGGGACTCCCGGAACACTGAAGCTTTCTTT.

The chain has TRBV27 and TRBJ1-2; unclear D gene. Trimming took 5 bases from V and 1 from J, leaving 17 bases between them. CDR1 MNHEY and CDR2 SMNVEV come from the germline V gene (reference sequence). This CDR3 is 16 amino acids long. The CDR3 DNA is TGTGCCAGCAGTCATACCCCCGATGGGAGTAACTATGGCTACACCTTC. This codes for CASSHTPDGSNYGYTF.

The genes are TRBV5-1 and TRBJ2-7, with D possibly being TRBD1 (6 bases). From germline, CDR1 is SGHRS and CDR2 YFSETQ. V lost 4 bases and J 2 bases, leaving 13 bases between the germline ends. The CDR3 consists of 14 residues. The chain's CDR3 is CASSPGTQTYEQYF. CDR3 DNA sequence: TGCGCCAGCAGCCCCGGGACACAGACCTACGAGCAGTACTTC.

The rearrangement uses TRBV24-1 and TRBJ2-3; D may be TRBD1 (6 bases). V was pared by 0 bases and J by 4 bases, with 16 bases between. Germline V gene sequence: CDR1 KGHDR, CDR2 SFDVKD. The length of the CDR3 is 17 residues. The CDR3 region is CATSDLHGQGRADTQYF. The CDR3 region has the DNA TGTGCCACCAGTGATTTGCACGGGCAGGGGCGGGCAGATACGCAGTATTTT.

The J gene is TRBJ2-5, the V gene TRBV9; maybe TRBD1 (5 bases). The CDR3 consists of 13 residues. The ends were cut back, 3 bases at V and 5 bases at J, with 11 bases in the middle. Germline CDR1 reads SGDLS; CDR2 reads YYNGEE. The DNA for the CDR3 is TGTGCCAGCAGCGCCGGACACAGCGAGACCCAGTACTTC. It encodes CASSAGHSETQYF. Full variable domain (rest looked up from reference TRBV9 and TRBJ2-5): DSGVTQTPKHLITATGQRVTLRCSPRSGDLSVYWYQQSLDQGLQFLIQYYNGEERAKGNILERFSAQQFPDLHSELNLSSLELGDSALYFCASSAGHSETQYFGPGTRLLVL.

The chain recombines TRBV9 with TRBJ2-1, with D possibly TRBD1 on 6 matching bases. The CDR3 is 13 amino acids. Trimming left V 2 bases short and J 6 bases short, with 9 bases between. In germline, CDR1 is SGDLS, CDR2 YYNGEE. The CDR3 nucleotides are TGTGCCAGCAGCGTCGGCAGGGGCAATGAGCAGTTCTTC. It yields the protein CASSVGRGNEQFF.

V usage is TRBV12-3 or TRBV12-4 and J usage is TRBJ1-1, with D possibly matching TRBD1 (6 bases). The V end was cut by 7 bases, the J end by 4 bases, with 10 bases between. The CDR3 is 12 residues long. CDR3 DNA: TGTGCCAGCACAGAGGGGGTCACTGAAGCTTTCTTT. Translating it yields CASTEGVTEAFF.

This chain uses TRBV9 with TRBJ2-2; TRBD1 agrees at 8 bases. With V trimmed by 4 bases and J by 5 bases, 7 bases remained unmatched. The CDR3 length is 15 residues. Germline CDR1 SGDLS, CDR2 YYNGEE. The CDR3 spells CASSRSGQGTGELFF. CDR3 coding DNA: TGTGCCAGCAGCCGTTCCGGACAGGGAACCGGGGAGCTGTTTTTT.

V and J are TRBV4-1 and TRBJ2-3; a weak D match, TRBD2 (7 bases). The CDR3 is made up of 12 amino acids. Trimming took off 5 bases at V and 9 bases at J, with 12 bases between the two ends. Looked up from germline, CDR1 is MGHRA and CDR2 is YSYEKL. The CDR3 DNA reads as TGCGCCAGCAGCAGAGGGGGGGACACGCAGTATTTT. Residues: CASSRGGDTQYF.

Only one count was recorded for this clone. The rearrangement links TRBV5-1 to TRBJ2-1, with a weak D call TRBD1 (5 bases). The CDR3 extends over 16 amino acids. Looked up from germline, CDR1 is SGHRS and CDR2 is YFSETQ. Trimming removed 1 base at V and 5 bases at J, with 16 bases between. Here the CDR3 DNA reads TGCGCCAGCAGCTTGTATAGGGGCGAGATAGACAATGAGCAGTTCTTC. Protein: CASSLYRGEIDNEQFF. The full variable domain, its missing parts supplied by reference TRBV5-1 and TRBJ2-1, is KAGVTQTPRYLIKTRGQQVTLSCSPISGHRSVSWYQQTPGQGLQFLFEYFSETQRNKGNFPGRFSGRQFSNSRSEMNVSTLELGDSALYLCASSLYRGEIDNEQFFGPGTRLTVL.

The chain links TRBV5-6 to TRBJ1-3, with 7 bases fitting TRBD1. Germline CDR1 and CDR2: SGHDT and YYEEEE. V gave up 1 base and J gave up 0 bases; unmatched junction bases: 7. The CDR3 sequence is 17 residues long. CDR3 sequence reads: CASSLLRDSDSGNTIYF. In nucleotides, the CDR3 is TGTGCCAGCAGCTTGCTCCGGGACAGCGACTCTGGAAACACCATATATTTT.

This clone came up once. The rearrangement joins TRBV27 to TRBJ1-2; no clear D. The germline gives CDR1 MNHEY, CDR2 SMNVEV (reference sequence). The CDR3 length is 15 residues. Deletions cut 2 bases from V and 6 bases from J, with 16 bases between. CDR3 sequence reads: CASSLISENRDGYTF. In DNA, the CDR3 is TGTGCCAGCAGTTTAATATCCGAAAACCGCGATGGCTACACCTTC.

The V call is TRBV7-6, the J call TRBJ2-1, with 8 bases lining up with TRBD2. The CDR3 is 15 residues long. CDR1 and CDR2 (germline): SGHVS, FNYEAQ. J lost 1 base, V lost 2 bases, and 1 base had no gene match. The CDR3 coding sequence is TGTGCCAGCAGCTTAAGCGGGGGTTCCTACAATGAGCAGTTCTTC. This sequence encodes CASSLSGGSYNEQFF.

This clone was detected a few times. This chain links TRBV5-1 with TRBJ2-5; a possible D gene is TRBD1 (6 bases). With 0 bases removed from V and 1 base from J, the gap between germline ends came to 10 bases. There are 15 residues in the CDR3. Looked up from germline, CDR1 is SGHRS and CDR2 is YFSETQ. The CDR3: CASSLEGGRQETQYF. The CDR3 DNA is TGCGCCAGCAGCTTGGAAGGGGGACGCCAAGAGACCCAGTACTTC.

Regarding this clone: Distinct nucleotide sequences in the sample also encode this CDR3. This sequence joins TRBV4-1 and TRBJ2-5, with 12 bases identical to TRBD2. CDR1 and CDR2 (germline): MGHRA, YSYEKL. The CDR3 runs 16 residues. The V gene end was trimmed by 1 base and the J gene end by 5 bases; junction bases not matched to a gene: 5. CDR3 residues: CASSQGLAGARETQYF. CDR3 coding DNA: TGCGCCAGCAGCCAAGGACTAGCGGGGGCCCGTGAGACCCAGTACTTC.

This clone came up a few times. For the CDR3, the DNA is TGCGCCAGCAGCAAACAGGGGGCGAACACCGGGGAGCTGTTTTTT. Translation: CASSKQGANTGELFF. The V gene is TRBV5-1, the J gene TRBJ2-2; 8 nucleotides align to TRBD1. With V trimmed by 4 bases and J by 0 bases, 2 bases remained unmatched. In germline, CDR1 is SGHRS, CDR2 YFSETQ. The CDR3 length is 15 residues.

V usage is TRBV5-4 and J usage is TRBJ2-3; TRBD1 matches at 8 bases. CDR1 and CDR2 (germline): SGHNT, YYREEE (reference sequence). With V trimmed by 4 bases and J by 5 bases, 6 bases remained unmatched. The length of the CDR3 is 14 residues. CDR3 sequence reads: CASSEQGVEDTQYF. CDR3 coding DNA: TGTGCCAGCAGCGAACAGGGGGTAGAAGATACGCAGTATTTT.

The chain employs TRBV5-3 and TRBJ2-3; 7 bases line up with TRBD1. TRBV5-3 is filed as an ORF, its function uncertain. V lost 5 bases, J lost 11 bases, and 8 bases stayed unmatched. The CDR3 covers 12 residues. CDR3 nucleotides: TGTGCCAGAAGATTCGACAGGGCAGGGCAGTATTTT. It yields the protein CARRFDRAGQYF.

The rearrangement joins TRBV19 to TRBJ1-5; 10 bases line up with TRBD1. Germline assignment: CDR1 LNHDA and CDR2 SQIVND (reference sequence). With V trimmed by 4 bases and J by 1 base, 4 bases remained unmatched. The CDR3 extends over 16 amino acids. The CDR3 DNA sequence: TGTGCCAGTAGTACCGGACAGGGGGGGAGCAATCAGCCCCAGCATTTT. This sequence encodes CASSTGQGGSNQPQHF.

V and J are TRBV27 and TRBJ1-5, with 7 bases that match TRBD1. The V segment lost 4 bases and the J segment 3 bases; nucleotides outside the gene matches: 12. CDR1 and CDR2 (germline): MNHEY, SMNVEV (reference sequence). This CDR3 region has 17 residues. The CDR3 nucleotides read TGTGCCAGCAGTTCTTTTGGGACAGCGGCTATCAATCAGCCCCAGCATTTT. Its protein product is CASSSFGTAAINQPQHF.

The chain is built from TRBV19 and TRBJ2-2; 7 bases align to TRBD1. This CDR3 comprises 15 residues. From germline, CDR1 is LNHDA and CDR2 SQIVND (reference sequence). The ends lost 5 bases at V and 4 bases at J; junction bases unmatched: 7. CDR3 loop: CASSPETGTTGELFF. The CDR3 DNA is TGTGCCAGTAGTCCGGAGACAGGGACCACCGGGGAGCTGTTTTTT.

This clone came up once. The CDR3 nucleotides are TGTGCCACCAGCAGAGATGGAGACTACGAGCAGTACGTC. Translated, it gives CATSRDGDYEQYV. The rearrangement uses TRBV15 and TRBJ2-7; D gene unclear. This CDR3 has 13 residues. CDR1 is LNHNV and CDR2 is YYDKDF in the germline V gene (reference sequence). The V end lost 0 bases, the J end lost 3 bases, and 6 bases lay between the germline ends.

V and J are TRBV6-6 and TRBJ1-5, with 7 bases lining up with TRBD1. The V and J ends lost 5 bases and 4 bases, in that order; junction bases with no gene match: 5. Per germline, CDR1 MNHNY and CDR2 SVGAGI (reference sequence). The CDR3 extends over 14 amino acids. CDR3 amino acids: CASSQDRQNQPQHF. Here the CDR3 DNA reads TGTGCCAGCAGTCAGGACAGGCAGAATCAGCCCCAGCATTTT.